A single sample is the source of the 8 T cell receptor beta chains below, sequenced in a study of T cell responses to AZD1222 COVID-19 vaccine (dated by TCRdb to the early 2020s). The library was built by means of the immunoSEQ multiplex PCR assay. TCRdb retrieved this table from immuneACCESS and kept in-frame rearrangements only. Not all clones are present; in checked studies, unresolved V genes account for under half, and no reason is known for the remainder. For this sample the table gives roughly 120,000 clones, of which around nine tenths were detected only once. The top ten hold roughly 2.7% of the sample. This specimen's time point label, interpreted: about 28 days (+/-7) after the second vaccine dose. Sequencing used peripheral blood, obtained 28 days after the second AZD1222 dose. These receptors all come from an adult who received the AZD1222 COVID-19 vaccine.

The V and J genes are TRBV6-5 and TRBJ1-1, with 8 bases aligning to TRBD1. Germline trimming cut 2 bases from V and 4 bases from J; bases unmatched to any gene: 3. This CDR3 spans 14 amino acids. CDR1 and CDR2 (germline): MNHEY, SVGAGI. CDR3 sequence reads: CASSYGQGSTEAFF. For the CDR3, the DNA is TGTGCCAGCAGTTACGGACAGGGAAGCACTGAAGCTTTCTTT.

The rearrangement joins TRBV29-1 to TRBJ1-1, with D perhaps matching TRBD1 (5 bases). The V end lost 4 bases, the J end lost 10 bases, and 10 bases lay between the germline ends. The CDR3 sequence is 10 residues long. Germline lookup yields CDR1 SQVTM and CDR2 ANQGSEA. The DNA of the CDR3 is TGCAGCGTTGGGGGCGGGAGAGCTTTCTTT. It specifies CSVGGGRAFF.

The chain couples TRBV19 to TRBJ1-6; a possible D gene is TRBD1 (6 bases). Between the trimmed V and J ends, which lost 10 bases and 7 bases, there was a span of 26 bases. The germline gives CDR1 LNHDA, CDR2 SQIVND (reference sequence). The CDR3 is made up of 17 amino acids. The CDR3 bases are TGTGCCACCTCCCACTCCCTCTACAGGGTTCCAAATTCACCCCTCCACTTT. Translating it yields CATSHSLYRVPNSPLHF.

The chain has TRBV7-9 and TRBJ2-7; the match to TRBD1 covers 8 bases. The V segment lost 0 bases and the J segment 6 bases; nucleotides outside the gene matches: 1. This CDR3 comprises 13 residues. The germline CDR1 and CDR2 sequences are SEHNR and FQNEAQ (reference sequence). The CDR3 is CASSLAGTGEQYF. For the CDR3, the DNA is TGTGCCAGCAGCTTAGCGGGGACAGGCGAGCAGTACTTC.

The count of this clone is one. The CDR3 spells CAWSVGVNTEAFF. For the CDR3, the DNA is TGTGCCTGGAGTGTAGGGGTGAACACTGAAGCTTTCTTT. The chain recombines TRBV30 with TRBJ1-1; D may be TRBD1 (5 bases). The V end was cut by 0 bases, the J end by 0 bases, with 5 bases between. Germline values: CDR1 GTSNPN, CDR2 SVGIG (reference sequence). The CDR3 is made up of 13 amino acids.

V usage is TRBV18 and J usage is TRBJ1-2; the match to TRBD1 covers 9 bases. Germline V gene lookup returns CDR1 KGHSH and CDR2 LQKENI. After removal of 2 bases from V and 8 bases from J, the junction contained 6 bases not matched to a gene. The CDR3 totals 14 residues. The CDR3 nucleotides are TGTGCCAGCTCACCATTGAGGACAGGGGTCGGCTACACCTTC. As protein: CASSPLRTGVGYTF.

This clone turned up a few times. This chain joins TRBV29-1 and TRBJ1-1, with 9 bases fitting TRBD1. Looked up from germline, CDR1 is SQVTM and CDR2 is ANQGSEA. Losses at the gene ends were 0 bases for V and 4 bases for J; bases not matched to a gene: 6. This CDR3 has 15 residues. The CDR3 loop is CSVEDPDRGSTEAFF. The CDR3 DNA follows: TGCAGCGTTGAAGATCCCGACAGGGGGTCCACTGAAGCTTTCTTT.

The CDR3 spells CASGLVEDGVSSYNEQFF. The CDR3 coding sequence is TGTGCTAGTGGTTTGGTAGAGGACGGGGTCAGCTCCTACAATGAGCAGTTCTTC. The chain joins TRBV12-5 to TRBJ2-1, with D tentatively TRBD2 (5 bases). The germline gives CDR1 LGHNT, CDR2 FRNRAP. The CDR3 covers 18 residues. The V end lost 0 bases, the J end lost 0 bases, and 15 bases lay between the germline ends.